These 7 T cell receptor delta chains share one sample of origin, sequenced in a study of gamma-delta T cells after stem cell transplantation. TCRdb called clones from the RT-PCR reads again using CATT. Here the sample spans about 2,400 delta-chain clones, roughly two fifths being singletons. Sequenced sample: gamma-delta T cells. The receptors shown here come from a human donor. It is not recorded whose cells these are; they may come from a transplant donor.

The chain combines TRDV2 with TRDJ1; maybe TRDD3 (6 bases). CDR3 length equals 17 residues. Looked up from germline, CDR1 is GEAIGNYY and CDR2 is EKD. V was cut by 6 bases and J by 0 bases, with 22 bases left in between. This chain's CDR3 is CACSRVGATLYTDKLIF. The CDR3 DNA reads TGTGCCTGTTCAAGGGTGGGGGCCACGCTGTACACCGATAAACTCATCTTT.

The chain recombines TRDV2 with TRDJ1; 13 bases map to TRDD3. With V trimmed by 0 bases and J by 2 bases, 11 bases remained unmatched. Germline CDR1 reads GEAIGNYY; CDR2 reads EKD. This CDR3 has 19 amino acids. The CDR3 reads CACDTIGPLGDTRTDKLIF. CDR3 nucleotide sequence: TGTGCCTGTGACACCATAGGGCCACTGGGGGATACGAGAACCGATAAACTCATCTTT.

The gene calls are TRDV2 and TRDJ1; TRDD3 matches 11 bases. The germline V gene encodes CDR1 GEAIGNYY and CDR2 EKD. The length of the CDR3 is 17 residues. J gave up 0 bases and V 3 bases, and 8 bases lay outside the gene matches. The DNA for the CDR3 is TGTGCCTGTGACCCACTGGGGGATAACGAGTACACCGATAAACTCATCTTT. Its translation is CACDPLGDNEYTDKLIF.

A few counts support this clone. The chain carries TRDV2 and TRDJ1; 13 bases are shared with TRDD3. This CDR3 has 17 residues. Trimming at V came to 3 bases and at J to 1 base, leaving 7 bases not matched to a gene. CDR1 and CDR2 (germline): GEAIGNYY, EKD. The DNA of the CDR3 is TGTGCCTGTGACCTACTGGGGGATACGCCCACCACCGATAAACTCATCTTT. Its translation: CACDLLGDTPTTDKLIF.

On this clone: A much larger clonotype is one base distant, so this may be a read error. Other DNA sequences in the same sample also yield this CDR3. The rearrangement uses TRDV2 and TRDJ1; TRDD3 agrees at 13 bases. In germline, CDR1 is GEAIGNYY, CDR2 EKD. J was trimmed by 1 base and V by 3 bases; bases with no gene match: 10. The CDR3 contains 18 residues. The CDR3 DNA reads as TGTGCCTGTGACTCCGTACTGGGGGATACGAGGGTCACCGATAAACTCATCTTT. The encoded protein is CACDSVLGDTRVTDKLIF.

V gene TRDV2 combines with J gene TRDJ1; 12 nucleotides line up with TRDD3. V lost 1 base and J lost 3; bases outside the gene matches: 11. CDR1 is GEAIGNYY and CDR2 is EKD in the germline V gene. The CDR3 is 18 residues long. CDR3 DNA sequence: TGTGCCTGTGACACTGTCTCCAGTCTGGGGGATACGTCCGATAAACTCATCTTT. This gives the protein CACDTVSSLGDTSDKLIF.

The rearrangement links TRDV2 to TRDJ1, with TRDD3 matching over 12 bases. CDR1 and CDR2 (germline): GEAIGNYY, EKD. CDR3 length: 13 residues. The V gene end was trimmed by 2 bases and the J gene end by 12 bases; junction bases not matched to a gene: 6. CDR3 nucleotide sequence: TGTGCCTGTGACAAGCTGGGGGATACGGAGGTCATCTTT. This sequence encodes CACDKLGDTEVIF.